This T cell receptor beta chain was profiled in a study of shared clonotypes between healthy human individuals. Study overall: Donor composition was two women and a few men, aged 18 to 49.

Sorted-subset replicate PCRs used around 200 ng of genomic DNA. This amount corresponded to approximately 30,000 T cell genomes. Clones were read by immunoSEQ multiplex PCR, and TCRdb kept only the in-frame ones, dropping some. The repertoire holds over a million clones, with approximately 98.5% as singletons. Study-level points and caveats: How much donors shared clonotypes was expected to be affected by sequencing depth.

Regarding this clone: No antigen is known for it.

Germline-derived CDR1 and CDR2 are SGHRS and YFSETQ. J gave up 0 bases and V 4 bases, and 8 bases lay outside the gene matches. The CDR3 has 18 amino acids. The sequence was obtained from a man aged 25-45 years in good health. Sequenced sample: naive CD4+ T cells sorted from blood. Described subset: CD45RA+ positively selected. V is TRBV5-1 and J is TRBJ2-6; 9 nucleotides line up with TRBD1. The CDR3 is CASSVGTGRFSGANVLTF. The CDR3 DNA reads TGCGCCAGCAGCGTGGGGACAGGGAGGTTCTCTGGGGCCAACGTCCTGACTTTC. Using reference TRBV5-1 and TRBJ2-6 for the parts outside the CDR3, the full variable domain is KAGVTQTPRYLIKTRGQQVTLSCSPISGHRSVSWYQQTPGQGLQFLFEYFSETQRNKGNFPGRFSGRQFSNSRSEMNVSTLELGDSALYLCASSVGTGRFSGANVLTFGAGSRLTVL.